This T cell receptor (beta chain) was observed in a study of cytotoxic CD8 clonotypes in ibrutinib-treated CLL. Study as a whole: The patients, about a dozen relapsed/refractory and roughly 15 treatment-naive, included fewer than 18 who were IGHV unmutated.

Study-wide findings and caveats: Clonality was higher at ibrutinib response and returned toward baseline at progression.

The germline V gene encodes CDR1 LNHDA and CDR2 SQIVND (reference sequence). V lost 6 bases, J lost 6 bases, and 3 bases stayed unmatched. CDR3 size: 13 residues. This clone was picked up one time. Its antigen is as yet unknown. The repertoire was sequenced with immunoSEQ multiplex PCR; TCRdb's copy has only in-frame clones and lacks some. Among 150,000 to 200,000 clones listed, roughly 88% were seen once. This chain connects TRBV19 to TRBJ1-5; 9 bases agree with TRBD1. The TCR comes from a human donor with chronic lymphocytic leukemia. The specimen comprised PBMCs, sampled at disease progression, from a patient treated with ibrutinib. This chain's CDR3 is CASRGQGGQPQHF. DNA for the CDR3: TGTGCCAGTAGGGGACAGGGCGGTCAGCCCCAGCATTTT.